This is a list of T cell receptor beta chains from one sample in a study of T cells after yellow fever vaccination. MiXCR was run by TCRdb on the 5' RACE reads, yielding one entry per CDR3 protein. The sample has about 340,000 distinct CDR3 sequences; approximately 12% are singletons. The sequenced sample was CD4+ T cells sorted from PBMCs, obtained 15 days after the yellow fever booster vaccination. These receptors were obtained from a man between 18 and 35 years old who received the YFV17D yellow fever vaccine. Each CDR3 is given with its conserved first and last residue. The D gene is left open where the match is weak. Clone sizes are given selectively: once, few, many, or a class where the clone is expanded.

>TRBV7-3|TRBJ2-3|TRBD1|16|-
CASSPTGHVKADTQYF
TGTGCCAGCAGCCCGACAGGGCACGTGAAGGCAGATACGCAGTATTTT
>TRBV11-2|TRBJ2-5|-|13|-
CASSSFQGETQYF
TGTGCCAGCAGCTCCTTCCAAGGGGAGACCCAGTACTTC
>TRBV5-6|TRBJ2-1|TRBD2|15|few
CASSERGGGFGEQFF
TGTGCCAGCAGTGAGCGGGGGGGCGGTTTCGGGGAGCAGTTCTTC
>TRBV20-1|TRBJ2-5|-|13|many
CSASGSLGRTQYF
TGCAGTGCGAGTGGGTCGCTCGGGCGGACCCAGTACTTC
>TRBV27|TRBJ2-1|-|15|few
CASSSSSAYNNEQFF
TGTGCCAGCAGTTCGTCCAGCGCCTACAACAATGAGCAGTTCTTC
>TRBV2|TRBJ2-5|-|12|many
CASSEHQETQYF
TGTGCCAGCAGTGAACACCAAGAGACCCAGTACTTC
>TRBV27|TRBJ2-7|-|16|many
CASSPGGRGSTYEQYF
TGTGCCAGCAGTCCAGGGGGGCGGGGGTCTACCTACGAGCAGTACTTC
>TRBV5-1|TRBJ2-7|-|11|few
CASGWGLEQYF
TGCGCCAGCGGGTGGGGGCTCGAGCAGTACTTC
>TRBV7-2|TRBJ2-5|-|15|-
CASSFGLGRQETQYF
TGTGCCAGCAGCTTCGGACTGGGTAGGCAAGAGACCCAGTACTTC
>TRBV5-1|TRBJ2-1|-|16|few
CASSRGPTSSYNEQFF
TGCGCCAGCAGCAGGGGACCTACGAGCTCCTACAATGAGCAGTTCTTC
>TRBV10-3|TRBJ2-3|TRBD2|14|-
CAISPGGGLDTQYF
TGTGCCATCAGTCCAGGCGGGGGGTTAGATACGCAGTATTTT
>TRBV24-1|TRBJ2-2|TRBD2|16|-
CATSDHSGGSFGELFF
TGTGCCACCAGTGACCATAGCGGGGGGTCCTTCGGGGAGCTGTTTTTT
>TRBV18|TRBJ2-3|TRBD2|16|-
CASSPAQGGGTDTQYF
TGTGCCAGCTCACCAGCCCAGGGAGGGGGCACAGATACGCAGTATTTT
>TRBV4-3|TRBJ1-2|-|15|few
CASSQIYQGPYGYTF
TGCGCCAGCAGCCAAATCTATCAGGGCCCCTATGGCTACACCTTC
>TRBV24-1|TRBJ1-2|TRBD1|15|many
CATSAGTGTVDGYTF
TGTGCCACCAGCGCCGGGACAGGCACTGTCGATGGCTACACCTTC
>TRBV30|TRBJ1-5|-|13|once
CAWSVGEGVAQHF
TGTGCCTGGAGTGTAGGCGAGGGGGTGGCCCAGCATTTT
>TRBV7-2|TRBJ1-2|-|15|few
CASSLGPQSSEGYTF
TGTGCCAGCAGCTTAGGTCCACAGTCCTCGGAGGGCTACACCTTC
>TRBV6-5|TRBJ1-1|-|12|-
CASSSGTTEAFF
TGTGCCAGCAGTTCAGGGACGACTGAAGCTTTCTTT
>TRBV29-1|TRBJ2-1|TRBD2|17|many
CSVEGLAGGPSYNEQFF
TGCAGCGTTGAAGGCCTAGCGGGGGGCCCCTCCTACAATGAGCAGTTCTTC
>TRBV4-2|TRBJ1-5|TRBD1|14|few
CASSQDRDWQPQHF
TGTGCCAGCAGCCAGGACAGGGACTGGCAGCCCCAGCATTTT
>TRBV5-1|TRBJ2-1|TRBD1|14|few
CASSTGGPNNEQFF
TGCGCCAGCAGCACAGGGGGCCCCAACAATGAGCAGTTCTTC
>TRBV7-9|TRBJ2-5|TRBD1|18|-
CASSLPPPGQGRKETQYF
TGTGCCAGCAGCTTACCCCCCCCGGGACAGGGAAGGAAAGAGACCCAGTACTTC
>TRBV9|TRBJ2-5|TRBD2|15|few
CASSVGGGPAETQYF
TGTGCCAGCAGCGTCGGCGGGGGGCCGGCAGAGACCCAGTACTTC
>TRBV4-3|TRBJ1-1|-|12|many
CASSRENTEAFF
TGCGCCAGCAGCCGCGAGAACACTGAAGCTTTCTTT
>TRBV10-3|TRBJ1-2|-|14|-
CAISESRDRGGYTF
TGTGCCATCAGTGAGTCTAGGGACCGGGGCGGCTACACCTTC
>TRBV12-3/TRBV12-4|TRBJ1-1|TRBD1|14|many
CASSLQGWDTEAFF
TGTGCCAGCAGCCTACAGGGGTGGGACACTGAAGCTTTCTTT
>TRBV5-1|TRBJ2-5|-|17|many
CASSLAELTGPAETQYF
TGCGCCAGCAGCTTGGCTGAACTTACGGGCCCCGCGGAGACCCAGTACTTC
>TRBV6-5|TRBJ1-2|-|14|-
CASTLGPLNYGYTF
TGTGCCAGTACCCTTGGACCCCTTAACTATGGCTACACCTTC
>TRBV7-3|TRBJ2-1|TRBD2|15|few
CASSLGTSGVGEQFF
TGTGCCAGCAGCCTCGGGACTAGCGGGGTGGGGGAGCAGTTCTTC
>TRBV4-2|TRBJ2-6|-|19|-
CASSQTDLTTLSGANVLTF
TGTGCCAGCAGCCAGACTGACTTAACGACACTCTCTGGGGCCAACGTCCTGACTTTC
>TRBV3-1|TRBJ1-2|TRBD1|15|-
CASSPRTGGAYGYTF
TGTGCCAGCAGCCCGCGAACAGGGGGCGCGTATGGCTACACCTTC
>TRBV12-3/TRBV12-4|TRBJ1-1|-|15|many
CASSLGLHGGTEAFF
TGTGCCAGCAGTTTGGGCCTACACGGGGGCACTGAAGCTTTCTTT
>TRBV5-6|TRBJ2-2|-|15|-
CASSLVGRFTGELFF
TGTGCCAGCAGCTTGGTCGGGCGTTTCACCGGGGAGCTGTTTTTT
>TRBV5-1|TRBJ2-5|TRBD2|13|-
CASDGGYQETQYF
TGCGCCAGCGACGGGGGGTACCAAGAGACCCAGTACTTC
>TRBV6-5|TRBJ1-1|TRBD1|16|many
CASSYSAGGQGTEAFF
TGTGCCAGCAGTTACTCGGCAGGGGGCCAGGGAACTGAAGCTTTCTTT
>TRBV2|TRBJ2-3|-|15|-
CASSPQGWSTDTQYF
TGTGCCAGCAGCCCACAAGGATGGAGCACAGATACGCAGTATTTT
>TRBV5-5|TRBJ2-5|-|13|many
CASSLYGQETQYF
TGTGCCAGCAGCTTATACGGACAAGAGACCCAGTACTTC
>TRBV5-4|TRBJ2-3|-|16|few
CASSLVYHSGPDTQYF
TGTGCCAGCAGCTTGGTTTATCATTCAGGTCCAGATACGCAGTATTTT
>TRBV4-3|TRBJ1-2|-|14|-
CASSLEGNYYGYTF
TGCGCCAGCAGCCTAGAAGGAAATTACTATGGCTACACCTTC
>TRBV20-1|TRBJ1-1|TRBD1|15|-
CSARRNRGRRTEAFF
TGCAGTGCTAGACGCAACAGGGGGCGGCGGACTGAAGCTTTCTTT
>TRBV9|TRBJ2-7|-|19|-
CASSVVGWGLTDVSYEQYF
TGTGCCAGCAGCGTAGTGGGGTGGGGCTTGACAGACGTCTCCTACGAGCAGTACTTC
>TRBV20-1|TRBJ2-3|-|13|many
CSVAYPSTDTQYF
TGCAGTGTGGCATACCCTAGCACAGATACGCAGTATTTT
>TRBV7-6|TRBJ2-1|-|13|-
CASSLVVPDEQFF
TGTGCCAGCAGCTTAGTGGTACCCGATGAGCAGTTCTTC
>TRBV11-2|TRBJ2-1|-|12|-
CASSLVVGEQFF
TGTGCCAGCAGCTTAGTAGTAGGTGAGCAGTTCTTC
>TRBV4-3|TRBJ1-4|-|15|few
CASSQVWITNEKLFF
TGCGCCAGCAGCCAAGTCTGGATAACTAATGAAAAACTGTTTTTT
>TRBV5-1|TRBJ2-5|-|12|-
CASSLDLETQYF
TGCGCCAGCAGCTTGGATTTAGAGACCCAGTACTTC
>TRBV5-1|TRBJ1-2|-|15|-
CASSFSPGGSYGYTF
TGCGCCAGCAGCTTTAGTCCGGGGGGTAGCTATGGCTACACCTTC
>TRBV7-6|TRBJ1-5|TRBD1|15|few
CASSRGQGGEQPQHF
TGTGCCAGCAGCCGGGGACAGGGTGGAGAGCAGCCCCAGCATTTT
>TRBV30|TRBJ1-2|-|12|few
CAWSDNNYGYTF
TGTGCCTGGAGTGACAATAACTATGGCTACACCTTC
>TRBV25-1|TRBJ2-5|-|12|few
CASSAGAETQYF
TGTGCCAGCAGCGCAGGGGCGGAGACCCAGTACTTC
>TRBV27|TRBJ1-6|-|14|many
CASSFNGADSPLHF
TGTGCCAGCAGTTTTAATGGGGCAGATTCACCCCTCCACTTT
>TRBV5-1|TRBJ2-3|-|12|-
CASRGLGVTQYF
TGCGCCAGCAGGGGGCTTGGAGTTACGCAGTATTTT
>TRBV5-1|TRBJ1-6|TRBD1|14|few
CASRSGTDNSPLHF
TGCGCCAGCAGGTCCGGGACAGATAATTCACCCCTCCACTTT
>TRBV9|TRBJ1-3|-|14|many
CASSVPSSGNTIYF
TGTGCCAGCAGTGTTCCGAGCTCTGGAAACACCATATATTTT